The 11 T cell receptor beta chains below all came from one sample that was sequenced in a study of identical twins. TCRdb ran MiXCR on the 5' RACE reads and lists one entry per CDR3 protein. Of roughly 1,500,000 distinct CDR3 sequences detected, more than 30% appear once; the ten largest clones hold less than 0.35%. The sample taken for sequencing was cord blood. These receptors were taken from a newborn girl in good health.

This clonotype was observed many times. This chain links TRBV27 with TRBJ2-5; no clear D. This CDR3 region has 14 residues. Trimming took off 0 bases at V and 2 bases at J, with 7 bases between the two ends. Germline values: CDR1 MNHEY, CDR2 SMNVEV (reference sequence). CDR3 in DNA: TGTGCCAGCAGTTTATCCCGAGGACAAGAGACCCAGTACTTC. Translation gives CASSLSRGQETQYF.

This clonotype appeared a few times. The chain couples TRBV18 to TRBJ1-2; TRBD1 agrees at 10 bases. The CDR3 consists of 17 residues. V trimming: 2 bases; J trimming: 0 bases; junction bases outside the gene matches: 6. Germline V lookup: CDR1 KGHSH, CDR2 LQKENI. The CDR3 here is CASSPGDRGLANYGYTF. In DNA form, the CDR3 reads TGTGCCAGCTCACCAGGGGACAGGGGACTAGCTAACTATGGCTACACCTTC.

This rearrangement joins TRBV20-1 to TRBJ1-3, with 8 bases fitting TRBD1. V lost 5 bases and J lost 1; bases outside the gene matches: 4. The CDR3 is 14 amino acids. In germline, CDR1 is DFQATT, CDR2 SNEGSKA (reference sequence). In DNA, the CDR3 is TGCAGTGCTCTCAGGGGGCCGTCTGGAAACACCATATATTTT. Protein product: CSALRGPSGNTIYF.

A note on this clonotype: This may arise from a read error, as a much more abundant clone is one base away. This rearrangement joins TRBV6-1 to TRBJ2-3, with D unclear. Germline V lookup: CDR1 MNHNS, CDR2 SASEGT. This CDR3 contains 12 residues. The ends were cut back, 7 bases at V and 0 bases at J, with 5 bases in the middle. CDR3 DNA sequence: TGTGCCAGCATCGAGAGCACAGATACGCAGTATTTT. This translates into CASIESTDTQYF.

In this sample, this clonotype turned up a few times. This chain uses TRBV10-3 with TRBJ1-1; D might be TRBD1 (6 bases). Germline V gene lookup returns CDR1 ENHRY and CDR2 SYGVKD. The CDR3 spans 16 residues. V dropped 3 bases and J dropped 0 bases, with 14 bases sitting between them. The CDR3 is CAISENRGAMNTEAFF. CDR3 bases: TGTGCCATCAGTGAAAACCGGGGGGCCATGAACACTGAAGCTTTCTTT.

This clonotype was detected only a few times. The genes are TRBV6-6 and TRBJ2-1; 8 bases align to TRBD2. The CDR3 is made up of 16 amino acids. Germline V gene sequence: CDR1 MNHNY, CDR2 SVGAGI (reference sequence). The trim removed 7 bases at V and 4 bases at J, leaving 12 bases unmatched. CDR3 protein: CASILGLAQPYNEQFF. The CDR3 coding sequence is TGTGCCAGCATCCTAGGACTAGCCCAACCATACAATGAGCAGTTCTTC.

The gene calls are TRBV25-1 and TRBJ2-2; D may correspond to TRBD1 or TRBD2 (5 bases each). The length of the CDR3 is 13 residues. The germline V gene has CDR1 MGHDK and CDR2 SYGVNS. Trimming cost V 3 bases and J 5 bases, with 7 bases left between them. The CDR3: CASSEGVTGELFF. CDR3 DNA sequence: TGTGCCAGCAGTGAGGGGGTGACCGGGGAGCTGTTTTTT.

This clonotype was found a few times. V is TRBV5-4 and J is TRBJ2-3; 11 bases map to TRBD2. Per the germline V gene, CDR1 is SGHNT and CDR2 is YYREEE (reference sequence). The CDR3 spans 18 residues. With 4 bases clipped from V and 2 bases from J, the junction kept 12 bases outside the gene matches. The chain's CDR3 is CASSGPVAGGLNTDTQYF. The CDR3 DNA reads TGTGCCAGCAGCGGGCCAGTAGCGGGGGGGCTTAACACAGATACGCAGTATTTT.

The CDR3 region has the DNA TGTGCCAGCAGCTTAGCGGGGCCCTCCTACGAGCAGTTCTTC. Its protein is CASSLAGPSYEQFF. V is TRBV7-2 and J is TRBJ2-1; D may be TRBD1 (5 bases). The CDR3 is 14 amino acids. The V end lost 0 bases, the J end lost 10 bases, and 13 bases lay between the germline ends. From germline, CDR1 is SGHTA and CDR2 FQGNSA.

This clonotype was counted a few times. The chain recombines TRBV29-1 with TRBJ1-2; 7 bases agree with TRBD1. This CDR3 is built from 13 residues. J gave up 0 bases and V 5 bases, and 3 bases lay outside the gene matches. In germline, CDR1 is SQVTM, CDR2 ANQGSEA. Written as DNA, the CDR3 is TGCAGCGTTTCCGGGACAGCTAACTATGGCTACACCTTC. Translated: CSVSGTANYGYTF.

This clonotype has ten or more counts. The rearrangement joins TRBV7-2 to TRBJ2-1, with D hard to call. This CDR3 is 13 amino acids long. Germline-derived CDR1 and CDR2 are SGHTA and FQGNSA. Trimming cost V 1 base and J 6 bases, with 7 bases left between them. The CDR3 reads CASSLVSVNEQFF. CDR3 coding DNA: TGTGCCAGCAGCTTAGTTTCGGTCAATGAGCAGTTCTTC.